Here is one T cell receptor beta chain with its context. This record belongs to a study of blood T cell repertoires in COVID-19. This table comes from immunoSEQ multiplex PCR, and its TCRdb copy is limited to in-frame clones, with some not included. The profile shows about 190,000 clones, less than 85% of them singletons. The TCR comes from a woman aged 45-59 years with acute or convalescent COVID-19. The sample comprised peripheral blood.

The CDR3 loop reads CASSLGGYTGELFF. The CDR3 DNA sequence: TGTGCCAGCAGCCTTGGCGGGTACACCGGGGAGCTGTTTTTT. This chain uses TRBV3-1 (or the pseudogene TRBV3-2) with TRBJ2-2; D perhaps matches TRBD2 (5 bases). V was trimmed by 4 bases and J by 3 bases, leaving 9 bases between them. Germline CDR1 is LGHDT and CDR2 is YNNKEL (reference sequence). CDR3 length: 14 amino acids.